This TCR beta chain was documented in a study of human T cells and chemical hapten exposure. Study-wide results and caveats: TCRs at a frequency above 1 in 1000 stayed unchanged with DPC sensitization.

Authors' processing steps: Between 23,224 and 690,600 TCRs appeared in each sample, and the median stood at around 92,000. TCRdb processed the RACE reads anew with MiXCR; each CDR3 protein has one entry. These V and J calls originate from TCRdb's pipeline instead of the authors' own analysis. Among approximately 81,000 distinct CDR3 sequences listed, under 10% were seen once. About this clonotype itself: Antigen specificity is unknown.

Trimming removed 4 bases from V and 4 bases from J, with 19 bases in between. The CDR3 loop spans 16 amino acids. Per the germline V gene, CDR1 is SGDLS and CDR2 is YYNGEE. Time point in this sample: healthy volunteer bleed at 6 weeks. Someone pulled total RNA out of unfractionated whole blood. The sample consisted of whole blood. The genes are TRBV9 and TRBJ2-3; D unresolved. The sequence was collected from a male donor in good health. Some clones in this sample may be carry-over from other donors' samples. The CDR3 region is CASSPRLTAPADTQYF. The CDR3 DNA sequence: TGTGCCAGCAGCCCCCGGCTTACGGCGCCAGCAGATACGCAGTATTTT.